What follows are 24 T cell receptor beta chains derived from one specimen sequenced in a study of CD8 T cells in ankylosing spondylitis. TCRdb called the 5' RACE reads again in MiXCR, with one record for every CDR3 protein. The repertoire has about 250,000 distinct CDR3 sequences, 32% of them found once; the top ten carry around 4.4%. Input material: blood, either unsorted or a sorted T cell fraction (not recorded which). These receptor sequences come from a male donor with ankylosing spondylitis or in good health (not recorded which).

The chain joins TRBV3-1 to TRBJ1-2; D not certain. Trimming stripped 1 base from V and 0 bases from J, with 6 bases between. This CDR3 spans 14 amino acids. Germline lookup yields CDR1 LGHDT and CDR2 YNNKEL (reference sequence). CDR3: CASSQVSANYGYTF. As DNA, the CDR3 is TGTGCCAGCAGCCAAGTTTCAGCTAACTATGGCTACACCTTC.

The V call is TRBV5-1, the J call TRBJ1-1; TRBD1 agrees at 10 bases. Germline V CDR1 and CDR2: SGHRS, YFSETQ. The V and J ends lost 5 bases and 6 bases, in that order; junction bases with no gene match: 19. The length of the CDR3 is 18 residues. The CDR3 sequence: CASRLFPGQGIMRAEAFF. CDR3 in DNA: TGCGCCAGCAGACTATTCCCGGGACAGGGGATTATGAGGGCTGAAGCTTTCTTT.

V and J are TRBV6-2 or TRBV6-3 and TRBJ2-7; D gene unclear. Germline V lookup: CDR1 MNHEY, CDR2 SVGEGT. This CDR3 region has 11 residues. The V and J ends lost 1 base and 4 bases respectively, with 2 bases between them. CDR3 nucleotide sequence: TGTGCCAGCAGTTACTTTTACGAGCAGTACTTC. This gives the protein CASSYFYEQYF.

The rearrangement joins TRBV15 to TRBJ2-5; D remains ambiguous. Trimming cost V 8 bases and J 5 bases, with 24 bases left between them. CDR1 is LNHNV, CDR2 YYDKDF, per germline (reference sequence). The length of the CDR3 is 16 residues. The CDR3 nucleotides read TGTGCCACCCATACCGTAGGAACCGGCGCACGGGAGACCCAGTACTTC. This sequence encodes CATHTVGTGARETQYF.

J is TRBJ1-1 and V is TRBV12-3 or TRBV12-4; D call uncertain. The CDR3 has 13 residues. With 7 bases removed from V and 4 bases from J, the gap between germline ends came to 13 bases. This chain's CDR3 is CASTPTLGTEAFF. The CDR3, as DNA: TGTGCCAGCACCCCAACCTTGGGCACTGAAGCTTTCTTT.

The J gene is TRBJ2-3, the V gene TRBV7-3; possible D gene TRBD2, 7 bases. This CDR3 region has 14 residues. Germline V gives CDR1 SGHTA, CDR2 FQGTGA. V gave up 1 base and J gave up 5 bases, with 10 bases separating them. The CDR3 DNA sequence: TGTGCCAGCAGCTTAAGCGGGGGCGGAGATACGCAGTATTTT. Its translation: CASSLSGGGDTQYF.

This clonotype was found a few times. CDR3 nucleotides: TGCAGTGCTAGAGCTGCAGGGATGGGGCACAATGAGCAGTTCTTC. Residues: CSARAAGMGHNEQFF. The J gene is TRBJ2-1, the V gene TRBV20-1, with D perhaps matching TRBD1 (5 bases). The CDR3 is 15 residues long. Deletions cut 1 base from V and 5 bases from J, with 15 bases between. Germline loops: CDR1 DFQATT, CDR2 SNEGSKA (reference sequence).

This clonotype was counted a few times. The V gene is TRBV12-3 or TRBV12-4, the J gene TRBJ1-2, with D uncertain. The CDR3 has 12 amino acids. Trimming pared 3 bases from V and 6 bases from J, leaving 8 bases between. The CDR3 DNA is TGTGCCAGCAGTTTGGTTGGGGATGGCTACACCTTC. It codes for CASSLVGDGYTF.

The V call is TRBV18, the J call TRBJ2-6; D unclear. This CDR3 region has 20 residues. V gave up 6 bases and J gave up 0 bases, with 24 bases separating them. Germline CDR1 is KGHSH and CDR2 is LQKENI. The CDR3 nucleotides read TGTGCCAGCTCCCAAAACCAGATCGGGTTCTTCTCCTCTGGGGCCAACGTCCTGACTTTC. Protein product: CASSQNQIGFFSSGANVLTF. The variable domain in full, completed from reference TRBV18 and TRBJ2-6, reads NAGVMQNPRHLVRRRGQEARLRCSPMKGHSHVYWYRQLPEEGLKFMVYLQKENIIDESGMPKERFSAEFPKEGPSILRIQQVVRGDSAAYFCASSQNQIGFFSSGANVLTFGAGSRLTVL.

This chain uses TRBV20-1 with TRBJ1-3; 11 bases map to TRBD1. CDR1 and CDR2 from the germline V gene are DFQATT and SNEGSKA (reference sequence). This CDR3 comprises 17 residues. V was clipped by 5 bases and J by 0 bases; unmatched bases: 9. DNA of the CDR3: TGCAGTGCTCCCGGGACAGGGGGTTCATACTCTGGAAACACCATATATTTT. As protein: CSAPGTGGSYSGNTIYF.

This chain's CDR3 is CASRSGSRNEQYF. CDR3 in DNA: TGTGCCAGCAGGTCGGGTTCGCGTAACGAGCAGTACTTC. The chain joins TRBV12-3 or TRBV12-4 to TRBJ2-7; D ambiguous. The V end was cut by 6 bases, the J end by 5 bases, with 14 bases between. The CDR3 loop spans 13 amino acids.

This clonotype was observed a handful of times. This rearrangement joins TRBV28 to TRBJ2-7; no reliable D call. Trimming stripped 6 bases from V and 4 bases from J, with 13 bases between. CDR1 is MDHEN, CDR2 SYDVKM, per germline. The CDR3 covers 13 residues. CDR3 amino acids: CASRRKGQYEQYF. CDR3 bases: TGTGCCAGCAGGCGAAAAGGGCAGTACGAGCAGTACTTC.

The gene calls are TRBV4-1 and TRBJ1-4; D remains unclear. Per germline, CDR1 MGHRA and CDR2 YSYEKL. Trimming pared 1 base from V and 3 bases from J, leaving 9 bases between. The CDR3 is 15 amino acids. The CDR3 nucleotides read TGCGCCAGCAGCCAAGGGCCGAATCCTAATGAAAAACTGTTTTTT. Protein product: CASSQGPNPNEKLFF.

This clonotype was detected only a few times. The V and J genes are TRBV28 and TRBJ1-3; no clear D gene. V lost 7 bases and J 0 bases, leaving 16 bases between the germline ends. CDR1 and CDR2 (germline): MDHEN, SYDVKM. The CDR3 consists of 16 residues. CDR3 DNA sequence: TGTGCCAGCATACCTGGACGCCGCCTCTCTGGAAACACCATATATTTT. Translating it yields CASIPGRRLSGNTIYF.

The CDR3 nucleotides read TGTGCCAGCAGTGTATTAGCGGGGGGAGGCGGGGCCAACGTCCTGACTTTC. Translating it yields CASSVLAGGGGANVLTF. The rearrangement uses TRBV2 and TRBJ2-6, with 10 bases matching TRBD2. Trimming removed 4 bases from V and 4 bases from J; junction bases left unmatched: 7. This CDR3 has 17 amino acids. CDR1 and CDR2 (germline): SNHLY, FYNNEI.

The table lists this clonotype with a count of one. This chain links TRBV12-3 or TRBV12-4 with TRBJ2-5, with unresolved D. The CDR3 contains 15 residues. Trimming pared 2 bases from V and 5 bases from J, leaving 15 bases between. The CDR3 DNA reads TGTGCCAGCAGTTTACGCGCCCACGGTTTGGAGACCCAGTACTTC. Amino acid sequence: CASSLRAHGLETQYF.

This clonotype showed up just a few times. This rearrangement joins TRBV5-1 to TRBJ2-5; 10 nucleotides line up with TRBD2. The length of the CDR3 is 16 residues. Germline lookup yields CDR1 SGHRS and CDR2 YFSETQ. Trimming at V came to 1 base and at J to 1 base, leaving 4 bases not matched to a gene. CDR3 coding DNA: TGCGCCAGCAGCTTGACACTAGCGGGGAGCCAAGAGACCCAGTACTTC. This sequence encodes CASSLTLAGSQETQYF.

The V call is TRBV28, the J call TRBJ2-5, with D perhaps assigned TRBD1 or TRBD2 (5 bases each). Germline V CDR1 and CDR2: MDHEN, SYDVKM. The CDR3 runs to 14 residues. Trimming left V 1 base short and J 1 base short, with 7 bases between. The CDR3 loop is CASSLLGVQETQYF. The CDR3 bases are TGTGCCAGCAGTTTATTGGGGGTCCAAGAGACCCAGTACTTC.

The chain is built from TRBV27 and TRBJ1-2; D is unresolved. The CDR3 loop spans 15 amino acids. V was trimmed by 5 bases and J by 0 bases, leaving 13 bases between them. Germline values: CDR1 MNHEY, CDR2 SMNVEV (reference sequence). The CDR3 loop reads CASSISGGTNYGYTF. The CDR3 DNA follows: TGTGCCAGCAGTATCTCGGGAGGGACTAACTATGGCTACACCTTC.

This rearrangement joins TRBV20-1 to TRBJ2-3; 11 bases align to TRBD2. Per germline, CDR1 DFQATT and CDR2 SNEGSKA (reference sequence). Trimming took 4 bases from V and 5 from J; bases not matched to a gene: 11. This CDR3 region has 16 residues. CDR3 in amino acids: CSAIKSRLAGGDTQYF. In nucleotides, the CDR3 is TGCAGTGCTATCAAGAGCCGGCTAGCGGGGGGAGATACGCAGTATTTT.

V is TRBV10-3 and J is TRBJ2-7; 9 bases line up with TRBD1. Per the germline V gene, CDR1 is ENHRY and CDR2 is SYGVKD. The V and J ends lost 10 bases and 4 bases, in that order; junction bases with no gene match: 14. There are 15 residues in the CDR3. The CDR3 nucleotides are TGTGCCACCGCAGGACAGGGGTTTAATGTGTACGAGCAGTACTTC. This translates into CATAGQGFNVYEQYF.

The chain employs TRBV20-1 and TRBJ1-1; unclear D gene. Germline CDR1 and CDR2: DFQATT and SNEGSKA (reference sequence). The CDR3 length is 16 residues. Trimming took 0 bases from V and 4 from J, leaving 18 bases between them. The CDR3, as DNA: TGCAGTGCTAGAGATCCGAGCAATCAGTCTGGCACTGAAGCTTTCTTT. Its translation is CSARDPSNQSGTEAFF.

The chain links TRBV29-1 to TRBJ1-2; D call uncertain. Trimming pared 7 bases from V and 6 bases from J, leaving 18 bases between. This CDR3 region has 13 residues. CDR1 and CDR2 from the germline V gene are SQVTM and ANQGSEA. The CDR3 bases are TGCAGCGCCGTAATTACAGAGCTTGATGGCTACACCTTC. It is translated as CSAVITELDGYTF. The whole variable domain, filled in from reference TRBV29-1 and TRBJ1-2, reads SAVISQKPSRDICQRGTSLTIQCQVDSQVTMMFWYRQQPGQSLTLIATANQGSEATYESGFVIDKFPISRPNLTFSTLTVSNMSPEDSSIYLCSAVITELDGYTFGSGTRLTVV.

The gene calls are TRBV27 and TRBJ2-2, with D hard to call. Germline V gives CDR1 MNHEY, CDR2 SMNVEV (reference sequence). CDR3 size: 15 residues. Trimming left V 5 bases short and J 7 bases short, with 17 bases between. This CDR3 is CASSLFPLGIGELFF. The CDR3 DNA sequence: TGTGCCAGCAGTCTCTTTCCCCTTGGGATCGGGGAGCTGTTTTTT.